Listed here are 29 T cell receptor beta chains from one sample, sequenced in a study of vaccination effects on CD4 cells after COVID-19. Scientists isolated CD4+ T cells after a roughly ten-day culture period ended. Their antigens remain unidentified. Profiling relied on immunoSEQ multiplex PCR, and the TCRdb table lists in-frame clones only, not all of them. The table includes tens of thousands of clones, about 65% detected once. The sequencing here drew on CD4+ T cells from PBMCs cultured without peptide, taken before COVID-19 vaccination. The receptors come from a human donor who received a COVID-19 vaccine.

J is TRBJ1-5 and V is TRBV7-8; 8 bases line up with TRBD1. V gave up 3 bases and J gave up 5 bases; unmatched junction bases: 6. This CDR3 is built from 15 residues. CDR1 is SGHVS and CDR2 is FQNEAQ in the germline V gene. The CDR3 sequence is CASSLRDRSDQPQHF. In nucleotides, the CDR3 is TGTGCCAGCAGCTTGAGGGACAGGAGTGATCAGCCCCAGCATTTT.

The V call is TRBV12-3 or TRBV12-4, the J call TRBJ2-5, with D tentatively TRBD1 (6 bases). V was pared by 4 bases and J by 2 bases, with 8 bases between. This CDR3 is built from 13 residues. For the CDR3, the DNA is TGTGCCAGCAGTTGGACAGAACAAGAGACCCAGTACTTC. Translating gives CASSWTEQETQYF.

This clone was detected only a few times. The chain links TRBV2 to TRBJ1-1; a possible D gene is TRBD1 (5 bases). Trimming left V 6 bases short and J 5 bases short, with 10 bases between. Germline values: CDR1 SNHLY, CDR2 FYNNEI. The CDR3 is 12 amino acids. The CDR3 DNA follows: TGTGCCAGCAGAGCCGGACAAACTGAAGCTTTCTTT. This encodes CASRAGQTEAFF. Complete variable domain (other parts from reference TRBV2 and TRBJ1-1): EPEVTQTPSHQVTQMGQEVILRCVPISNHLYFYWYRQILGQKVEFLVSFYNNEISEKSEIFDDQFSVERPDGSNFTLKIRSTKLEDSAMYFCASRAGQTEAFFGQGTRLTVV.

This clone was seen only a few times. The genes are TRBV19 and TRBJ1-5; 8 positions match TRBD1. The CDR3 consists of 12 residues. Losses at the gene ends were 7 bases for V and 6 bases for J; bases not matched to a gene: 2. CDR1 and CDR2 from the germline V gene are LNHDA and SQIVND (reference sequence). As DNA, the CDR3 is TGTGCCAGTAATGACAGGGGTCAGCCCCAGCATTTT. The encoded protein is CASNDRGQPQHF.

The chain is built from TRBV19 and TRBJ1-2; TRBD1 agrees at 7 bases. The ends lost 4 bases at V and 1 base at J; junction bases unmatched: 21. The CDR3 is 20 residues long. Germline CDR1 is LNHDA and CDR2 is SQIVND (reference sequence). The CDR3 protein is CASSTVGPYGGTVVNYGYTF. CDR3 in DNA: TGTGCCAGTAGTACAGTGGGACCGTATGGAGGGACAGTCGTTAACTATGGCTACACCTTC.

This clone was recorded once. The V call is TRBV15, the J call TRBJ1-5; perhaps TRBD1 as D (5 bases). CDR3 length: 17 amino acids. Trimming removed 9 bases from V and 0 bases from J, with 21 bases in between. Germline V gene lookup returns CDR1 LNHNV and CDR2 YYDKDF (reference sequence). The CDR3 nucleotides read TGTGCCACAAAAAACGACCTGGGGGGGTATAGCAATCAGCCCCAGCATTTT. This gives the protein CATKNDLGGYSNQPQHF. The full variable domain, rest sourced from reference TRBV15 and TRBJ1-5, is DAMVIQNPRYQVTQFGKPVTLSCSQTLNHNVMYWYQQKSSQAPKLLFHYYDKDFNNEADTPDNFQSRRPNTSFCFLDIRSPGLGDTAMYLCATKNDLGGYSNQPQHFGDGTRLSIL.

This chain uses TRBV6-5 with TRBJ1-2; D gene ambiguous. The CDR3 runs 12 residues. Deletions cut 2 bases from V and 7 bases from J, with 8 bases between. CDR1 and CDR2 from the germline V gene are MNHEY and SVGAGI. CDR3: CASSYNRGGYTF. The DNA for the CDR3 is TGTGCCAGCAGTTACAATCGGGGTGGCTACACCTTC.

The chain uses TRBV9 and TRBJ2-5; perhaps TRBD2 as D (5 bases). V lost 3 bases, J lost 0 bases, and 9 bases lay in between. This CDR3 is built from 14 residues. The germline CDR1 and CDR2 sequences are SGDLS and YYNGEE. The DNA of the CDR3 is TGTGCCAGCAGCGCCTCGGGGTACCAAGAGACCCAGTACTTC. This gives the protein CASSASGYQETQYF.

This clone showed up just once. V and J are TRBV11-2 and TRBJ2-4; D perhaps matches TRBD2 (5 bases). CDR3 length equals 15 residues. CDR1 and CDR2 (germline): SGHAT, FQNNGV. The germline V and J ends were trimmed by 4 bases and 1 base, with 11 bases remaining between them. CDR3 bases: TGTGCCAGCAGCTCTGTTTCGGGGGCCAAAAACATTCAGTACTTC. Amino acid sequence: CASSSVSGAKNIQYF.

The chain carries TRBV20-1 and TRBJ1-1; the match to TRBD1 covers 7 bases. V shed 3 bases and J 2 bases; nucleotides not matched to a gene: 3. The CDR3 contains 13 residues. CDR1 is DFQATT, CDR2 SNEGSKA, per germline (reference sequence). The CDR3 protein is CSASAGGNTEAFF. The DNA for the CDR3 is TGCAGTGCTAGTGCAGGGGGTAACACTGAAGCTTTCTTT.

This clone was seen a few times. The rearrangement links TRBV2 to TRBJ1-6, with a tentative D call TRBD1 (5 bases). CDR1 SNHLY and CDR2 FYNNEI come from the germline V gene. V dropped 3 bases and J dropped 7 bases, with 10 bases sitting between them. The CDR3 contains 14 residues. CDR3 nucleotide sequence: TGTGCCAGCAGTGAGGGGACGAAGAATTCACCCCTCCACTTT. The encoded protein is CASSEGTKNSPLHF.

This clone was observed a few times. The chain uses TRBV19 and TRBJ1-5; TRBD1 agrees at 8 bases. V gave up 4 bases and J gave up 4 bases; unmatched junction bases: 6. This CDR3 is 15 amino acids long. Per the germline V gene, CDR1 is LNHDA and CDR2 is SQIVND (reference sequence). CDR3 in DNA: TGTGCCAGTAGTACCCGGACAGGGTGGAATCAGCCCCAGCATTTT. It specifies CASSTRTGWNQPQHF.

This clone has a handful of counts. This CDR3 reads CASSPGGGGPTDTQYF. The CDR3 nucleotides are TGCGCCAGCAGCCCGGGGGGCGGGGGGCCCACAGATACGCAGTATTTT. The chain uses TRBV5-1 and TRBJ2-3; 8 bases fit TRBD2. This CDR3 has 16 amino acids. The ends lost 4 bases at V and 2 bases at J; junction bases unmatched: 9. CDR1 SGHRS and CDR2 YFSETQ come from the germline V gene. The entire variable domain, with the rest obtained from reference TRBV5-1 and TRBJ2-3, is as follows: KAGVTQTPRYLIKTRGQQVTLSCSPISGHRSVSWYQQTPGQGLQFLFEYFSETQRNKGNFPGRFSGRQFSNSRSEMNVSTLELGDSALYLCASSPGGGGPTDTQYFGPGTRLTVL.

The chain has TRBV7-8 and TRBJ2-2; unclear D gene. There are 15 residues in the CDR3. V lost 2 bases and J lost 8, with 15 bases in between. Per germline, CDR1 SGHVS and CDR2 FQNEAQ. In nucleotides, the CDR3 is TGTGCCAGCAGCTTAACGCCTAGAGTGTCTGGGGAGCTGTTTTTT. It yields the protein CASSLTPRVSGELFF.

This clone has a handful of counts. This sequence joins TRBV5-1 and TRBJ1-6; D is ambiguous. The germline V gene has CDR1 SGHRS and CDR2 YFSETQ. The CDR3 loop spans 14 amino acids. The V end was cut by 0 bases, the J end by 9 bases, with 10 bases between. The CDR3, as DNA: TGCGCCAGCAGCTTGGGGCAAGAAGGTTCACCCCTCCACTTT. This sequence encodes CASSLGQEGSPLHF.

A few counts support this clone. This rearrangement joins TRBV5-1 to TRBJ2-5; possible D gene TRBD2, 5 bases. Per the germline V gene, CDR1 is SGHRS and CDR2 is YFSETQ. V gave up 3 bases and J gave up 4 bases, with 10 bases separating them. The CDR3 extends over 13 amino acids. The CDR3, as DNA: TGCGCCAGCAGCTCGGGATGGGGAGAGACCCAGTACTTC. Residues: CASSSGWGETQYF.

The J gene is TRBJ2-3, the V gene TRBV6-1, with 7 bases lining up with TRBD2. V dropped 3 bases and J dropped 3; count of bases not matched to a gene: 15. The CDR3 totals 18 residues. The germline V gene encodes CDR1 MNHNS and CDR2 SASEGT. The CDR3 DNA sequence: TGTGCCAGCAGTGATTTGCGGTTCCGACTAGCTGGTACAGATACGCAGTATTTT. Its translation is CASSDLRFRLAGTDTQYF.

The CDR3 loop is CASSEETGGADTQYF. Written as DNA, the CDR3 is TGTGCCAGCAGTGAAGAGACAGGGGGCGCAGATACGCAGTATTTT. The rearrangement uses TRBV6-1 and TRBJ2-3, with 10 bases fitting TRBD1. After removal of 1 base from V and 4 bases from J, the junction contained 2 bases not matched to a gene. The CDR3 spans 15 residues. CDR1 is MNHNS and CDR2 is SASEGT in the germline V gene.

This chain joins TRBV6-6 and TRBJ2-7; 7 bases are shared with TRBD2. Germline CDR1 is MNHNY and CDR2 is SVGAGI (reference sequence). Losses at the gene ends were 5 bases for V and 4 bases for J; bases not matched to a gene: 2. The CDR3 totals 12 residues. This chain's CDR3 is CASSPAGYEQYF. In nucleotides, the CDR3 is TGTGCCAGCAGTCCAGCGGGATACGAGCAGTACTTC.

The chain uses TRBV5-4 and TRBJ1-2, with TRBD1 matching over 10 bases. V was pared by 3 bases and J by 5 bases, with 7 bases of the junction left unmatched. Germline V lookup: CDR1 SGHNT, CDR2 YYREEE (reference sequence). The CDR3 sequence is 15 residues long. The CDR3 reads CASSSGTGVQYGYTF. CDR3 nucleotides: TGTGCCAGCAGCTCAGGGACAGGGGTACAGTATGGCTACACCTTC.

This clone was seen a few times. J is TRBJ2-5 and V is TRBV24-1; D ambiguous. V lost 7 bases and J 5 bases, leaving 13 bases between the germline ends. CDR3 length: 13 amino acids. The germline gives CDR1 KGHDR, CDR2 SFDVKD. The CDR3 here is CATSGLGSETQYF. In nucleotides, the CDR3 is TGTGCCACCAGCGGTCTAGGTAGTGAGACCCAGTACTTC.

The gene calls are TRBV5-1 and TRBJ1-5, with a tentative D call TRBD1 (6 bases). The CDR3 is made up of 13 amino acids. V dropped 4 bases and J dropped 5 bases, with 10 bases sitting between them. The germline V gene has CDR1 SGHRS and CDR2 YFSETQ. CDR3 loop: CASSQGNDQPQHF. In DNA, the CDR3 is TGCGCCAGCAGCCAGGGGAACGATCAGCCCCAGCATTTT.

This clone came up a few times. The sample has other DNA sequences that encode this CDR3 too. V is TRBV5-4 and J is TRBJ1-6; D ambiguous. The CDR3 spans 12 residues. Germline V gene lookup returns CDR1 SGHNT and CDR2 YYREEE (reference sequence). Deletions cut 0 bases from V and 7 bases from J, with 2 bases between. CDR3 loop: CASSLDNSPLHF. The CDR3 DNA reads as TGTGCCAGCAGCTTGGACAATTCACCCCTCCACTTT.

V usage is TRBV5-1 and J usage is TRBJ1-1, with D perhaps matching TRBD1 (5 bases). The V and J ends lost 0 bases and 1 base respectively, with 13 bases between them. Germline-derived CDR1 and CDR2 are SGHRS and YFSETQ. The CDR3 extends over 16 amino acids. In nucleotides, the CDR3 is TGCGCCAGCAGCTTGGCCTTTCGGGGGAGGAACACTGAAGCTTTCTTT. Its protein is CASSLAFRGRNTEAFF.

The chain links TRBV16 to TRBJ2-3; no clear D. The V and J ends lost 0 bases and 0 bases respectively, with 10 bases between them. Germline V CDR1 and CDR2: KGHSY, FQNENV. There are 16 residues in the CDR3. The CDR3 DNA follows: TGTGCCAGCAGCCAATCGATCTTGGAAAGCACAGATACGCAGTATTTT. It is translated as CASSQSILESTDTQYF.

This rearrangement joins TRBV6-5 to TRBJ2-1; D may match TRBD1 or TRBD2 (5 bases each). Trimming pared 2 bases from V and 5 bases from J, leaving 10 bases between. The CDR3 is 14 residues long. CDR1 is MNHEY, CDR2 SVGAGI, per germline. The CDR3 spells CASSYGTSNNEQFF. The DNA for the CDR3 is TGTGCCAGCAGTTACGGGACGTCGAACAATGAGCAGTTCTTC.

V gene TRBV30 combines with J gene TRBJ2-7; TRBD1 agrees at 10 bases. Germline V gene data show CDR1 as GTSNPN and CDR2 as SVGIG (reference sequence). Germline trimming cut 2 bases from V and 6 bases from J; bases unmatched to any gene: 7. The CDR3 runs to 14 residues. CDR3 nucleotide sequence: TGTGCCTGGAGTCTGGACAGGGGGGTTTCCGAGCAGTACTTC. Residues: CAWSLDRGVSEQYF.

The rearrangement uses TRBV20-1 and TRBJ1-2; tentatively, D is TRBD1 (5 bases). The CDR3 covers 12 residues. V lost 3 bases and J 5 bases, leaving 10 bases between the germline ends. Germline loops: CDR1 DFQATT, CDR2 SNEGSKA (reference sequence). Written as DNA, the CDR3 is TGCAGTGCTAGTACAGGATTATATGGCTACACCTTC. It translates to CSASTGLYGYTF.

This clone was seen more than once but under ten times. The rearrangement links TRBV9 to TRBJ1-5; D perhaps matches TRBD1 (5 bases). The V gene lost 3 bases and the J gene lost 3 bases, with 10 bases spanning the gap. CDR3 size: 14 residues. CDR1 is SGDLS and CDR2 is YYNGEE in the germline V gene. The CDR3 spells CASSGRDPNQPQHF. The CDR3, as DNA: TGTGCCAGCAGCGGCCGGGACCCCAATCAGCCCCAGCATTTT.